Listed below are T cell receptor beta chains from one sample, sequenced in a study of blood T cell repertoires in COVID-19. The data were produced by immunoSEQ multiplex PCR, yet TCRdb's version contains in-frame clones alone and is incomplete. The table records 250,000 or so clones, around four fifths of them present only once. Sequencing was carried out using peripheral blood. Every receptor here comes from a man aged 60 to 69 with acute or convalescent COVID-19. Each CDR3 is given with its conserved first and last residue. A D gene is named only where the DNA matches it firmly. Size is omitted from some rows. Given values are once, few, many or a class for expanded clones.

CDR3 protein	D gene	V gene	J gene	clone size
CASSLGRGGREAFF	-	TRBV5-6	TRBJ1-1	-
CASSPKDIGRETQYF	TRBD2	TRBV5-1	TRBJ2-5	-
CASSLTGVGNYEQYF	TRBD1	TRBV27	TRBJ2-7	-
CASSFWRESYEQYF	TRBD2	TRBV27	TRBJ2-7	-
CATSRDLTPSTIYF	-	TRBV15	TRBJ1-3	few
CASSQTTGGRGGYTF	TRBD1	TRBV28	TRBJ1-2	-
CASSLDTGGTGELFF	TRBD1	TRBV5-4	TRBJ2-2	-
CASQDRGDSPLHF	TRBD1	TRBV5-4	TRBJ1-6	-
CASSQRGQGNTIYF	TRBD1	TRBV4-1	TRBJ1-3	-
CASSLGSMNTEAFF	-	TRBV6-2/TRBV6-3	TRBJ1-1	-
CASSIVVGTGSIYEQYF	TRBD1	TRBV19	TRBJ2-7	-
CASSHAVEGDSYEQYF	-	TRBV27	TRBJ2-7	-
CASSSSPATHTDTQYF	-	TRBV11-2	TRBJ2-3	-
CASSLEAGYNYGYTF	-	TRBV7-2	TRBJ1-2	-
CASRPPGQAYEQYF	-	TRBV5-1	TRBJ2-7	-
CASSTGDRDIYGYTF	TRBD1	TRBV10-1	TRBJ1-2	-
CASSQVRAGGSTYGYTF	TRBD1	TRBV3-1/TRBV3-2	TRBJ1-2	-
CASSRGGGTEAFF	-	TRBV6-6	TRBJ1-1	-
CASSLRTAIESSPLHF	-	TRBV11-2	TRBJ1-6	-
CASSERSSGTRTDTQYF	TRBD2	TRBV6-1	TRBJ2-3	few
CASSTSGTSGIQETQYF	TRBD2	TRBV19	TRBJ2-5	-
CASSEVLAGGPGRAGELFF	TRBD2	TRBV2	TRBJ2-2	-
CASTADRGHPSEQFF	TRBD1	TRBV2	TRBJ2-1	once
CASISDRGRDTQYF	TRBD1	TRBV2	TRBJ2-3	-
CASSLSSYSPLHF	-	TRBV27	TRBJ1-6	-
CASSLSQQETQYF	-	TRBV5-4	TRBJ2-5	-
CASTAWRGGSYEQYF	-	TRBV7-9	TRBJ2-7	-
CASSLPLVTNEQFF	-	TRBV11-1	TRBJ2-1	-
CAIGLAGPADTQYF	TRBD2	TRBV10-3	TRBJ2-3	-
CASSLGQNQPQHF	-	TRBV28	TRBJ1-5	-
CASSPFTGTTQTNYGYTF	-	TRBV18	TRBJ1-2	-
CASTQGSYEQYF	-	TRBV28	TRBJ2-7	-
CASSQDAGWRASDTQYF	-	TRBV14	TRBJ2-3	few
CASSLMGQSNQPQHF	TRBD1	TRBV5-1	TRBJ1-5	-
CASSPPGQYSNQPQHF	-	TRBV18	TRBJ1-5	-
CASSDTSGSTDTQYF	TRBD2	TRBV28	TRBJ2-3	-
CAITGTGVNEQYF	TRBD1	TRBV10-3	TRBJ2-7	-
CASSSTGAGTEAFF	TRBD1	TRBV6-5	TRBJ1-1	-
CASSEAGTGYNEKLFF	TRBD1	TRBV5-1	TRBJ1-4	-
CASLSTGTETQYF	TRBD1	TRBV6-5	TRBJ2-5	-
CASSVLGENTEAFF	-	TRBV2	TRBJ1-1	-
CASGLVRSPLHF	-	TRBV12-5	TRBJ1-6	-
CAISLGQLNTEAFF	TRBD1	TRBV10-3	TRBJ1-1	-